This TCR beta chain stems from a study of blood T cell repertoires in COVID-19. Across the study: Italy, Spain and the United States were the sources of the convalescent and acute COVID-19 samples. The analysed material was cDNA or gDNA that came from T cells, B-cell-depleted T cells, or PBMCs.

In the source study's methods: Amplification with reference gene primers provided the estimates of nucleated cell counts. Some clones are missing from TCRdb's copy, which holds only in-frame ones; the method was immunoSEQ multiplex PCR. V, J and clone size were drawn from that table, and D and trimming were deduced from the DNA. The sample consists of over 350,000 clones, around nine tenths of them appearing once. This clonotype was sampled from a woman younger than 45 with acute or convalescent COVID-19. The sequencing input was peripheral blood.

CDR3: CATSRDGGGETGELFF. The DNA for the CDR3 is TGTGCCACCAGCAGAGATGGCGGGGGAGAGACCGGGGAGCTGTTTTTT. This chain joins TRBV15 and TRBJ2-2; 7 nucleotides align to TRBD2. With 0 bases clipped from V and 5 bases from J, the junction kept 6 bases outside the gene matches. This CDR3 comprises 16 residues. Looked up from germline, CDR1 is LNHNV and CDR2 is YYDKDF (reference sequence).